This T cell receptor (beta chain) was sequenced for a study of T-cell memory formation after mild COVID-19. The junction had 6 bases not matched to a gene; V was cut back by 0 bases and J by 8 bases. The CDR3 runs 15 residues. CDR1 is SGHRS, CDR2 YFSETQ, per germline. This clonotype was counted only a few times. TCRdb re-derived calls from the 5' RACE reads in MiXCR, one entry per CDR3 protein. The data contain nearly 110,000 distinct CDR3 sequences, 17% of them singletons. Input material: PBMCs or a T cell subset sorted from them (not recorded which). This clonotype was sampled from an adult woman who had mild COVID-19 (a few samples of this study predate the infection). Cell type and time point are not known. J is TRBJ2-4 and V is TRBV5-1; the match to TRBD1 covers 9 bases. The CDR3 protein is CASSLEGQGPDIQYF. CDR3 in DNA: TGCGCCAGCAGCTTGGAGGGACAGGGTCCCGACATTCAGTACTTC.